These T cell receptor beta chains were read from a single sample in a study of PD-L1 blockade in urothelial cancer. Produced via immunoSEQ multiplex PCR; TCRdb's table is partial and in-frame only. The repertoire includes 37,000 or so clones, 82% of them detected once, and around 18% sits in the top ten. Sequences were derived from PBMCs, sampled around atezolizumab (anti-PD-L1) treatment. The receptors were sampled from a man aged 60-69 years with urothelial cancer. CDR3s include the opening cysteine and the closing phenylalanine or tryptophan. A D gene is named only where the DNA matches it firmly. Clone sizes are given selectively: once, few, many, or a class where the clone is expanded.

D gene: TRBD1; J gene: TRBJ2-1; clone size: .; V gene: TRBV18; CDR3 DNA: TGTGCCAGCTCTCCCAGGGGGACAGGGGGCTTATACAATGAGCAGTTCTTC; CDR3 protein: CASSPRGTGGLYNEQFF
D gene: .; J gene: TRBJ2-6; clone size: .; V gene: TRBV10-1; CDR3 DNA: TGCGCCAGCAAGCACTCTGGGGCCAACGTCCTGACTTTC; CDR3 protein: CASKHSGANVLTF
D gene: TRBD2; J gene: TRBJ2-7; clone size: few; V gene: TRBV18; CDR3 DNA: TGTGCCAGCTCCCAAAGTCTAGCGGGTTACGAGCAGTACTTC; CDR3 protein: CASSQSLAGYEQYF
D gene: .; J gene: TRBJ2-3; clone size: .; V gene: TRBV18; CDR3 DNA: TGTGCCAGCTCACCCTCGGACAGACTCAGCACAGATACGCAGTATTTT; CDR3 protein: CASSPSDRLSTDTQYF
D gene: .; J gene: TRBJ1-6; clone size: .; V gene: TRBV5-1; CDR3 DNA: TGCGCCAGCAGCTTGGCCCTTGGGGCCTCGGGCTCACCCCTCCACTTT; CDR3 protein: CASSLALGASGSPLHF
D gene: TRBD1; J gene: TRBJ2-3; clone size: once; V gene: TRBV5-1; CDR3 DNA: TGCGCCAGCAGCTTGGCCCCAGGGGGAACTAGCACAGATACGCAGTATTTT; CDR3 protein: CASSLAPGGTSTDTQYF
D gene: .; J gene: TRBJ2-6; clone size: .; V gene: TRBV19; CDR3 DNA: TGTGCCAGTACTCCCCACACGGGTGGGTCTGGGGCCAACGTCCTGACTTTC; CDR3 protein: CASTPHTGGSGANVLTF
D gene: .; J gene: TRBJ1-2; clone size: .; V gene: TRBV19; CDR3 DNA: TGTGCCAGTAGTATACCCGCCCCAACAGGGAGCTATGGCTACACCTTC; CDR3 protein: CASSIPAPTGSYGYTF
D gene: .; J gene: TRBJ2-7; clone size: .; V gene: TRBV28; CDR3 DNA: TGTGCCAGCAGCCGCCGTACCGGCGGGGAAGGCTCCTACGAGCAGTACTTC; CDR3 protein: CASSRRTGGEGSYEQYF
D gene: .; J gene: TRBJ1-4; clone size: .; V gene: TRBV19; CDR3 DNA: TGTGCCAGTAGTATCAGACAACTCGGTGAAAAACTGTTTTTT; CDR3 protein: CASSIRQLGEKLFF
D gene: TRBD1; J gene: TRBJ2-7; clone size: .; V gene: TRBV28; CDR3 DNA: TGTGCCAGCAGTTTCCTGGGACAGGGACCCTACGAGCAGTACTTC; CDR3 protein: CASSFLGQGPYEQYF